This T cell receptor beta chain was sequenced for a study of T-cell reconstitution after alpha-beta-depleted transplantation in children. The sample holds many counts of this clonotype. The antigen remains unidentified. This CDR3 is built from 15 residues. Trimming removed 1 base at V and 4 bases at J, with 13 bases between. Looked up from germline, CDR1 is MGHRA and CDR2 is YSYEKL. Study-wide results and caveats: Several hundred graft clones that had expanded were reportedly the source of alpha-beta T cells about two months after transplant. Surviving recipient T cells and thymic progenitors accounted for the high day-60 TCRbeta diversity observed in some patients. One year post-transplant, T-cell counts and diversity were largely derived from T cells produced anew.

It was with unique molecular identifiers that the TCRbeta library was prepared. TCRdb re-called the PCR reads through MiXCR, storing one row per CDR3 protein. Of 200,000 to 250,000 distinct CDR3 sequences listed, 8.2% are singletons. The chain joins TRBV4-1 to TRBJ2-5; D assignment may be TRBD1 or TRBD2 (5 bases each). The clonotype originates from a male patient younger than 18 who had a stem cell transplant for acute lymphoblastic leukemia, so the T cells may come from the graft donor. Source: PBMCs, mostly from graft donor cells, taken 180 days after TCRalphabeta/CD19-depleted stem cell transplant. The CDR3 is CASSQVLGDLETQYF. The CDR3 DNA reads as TGCGCCAGCAGCCAAGTGCTGGGGGACCTAGAGACCCAGTACTTC.